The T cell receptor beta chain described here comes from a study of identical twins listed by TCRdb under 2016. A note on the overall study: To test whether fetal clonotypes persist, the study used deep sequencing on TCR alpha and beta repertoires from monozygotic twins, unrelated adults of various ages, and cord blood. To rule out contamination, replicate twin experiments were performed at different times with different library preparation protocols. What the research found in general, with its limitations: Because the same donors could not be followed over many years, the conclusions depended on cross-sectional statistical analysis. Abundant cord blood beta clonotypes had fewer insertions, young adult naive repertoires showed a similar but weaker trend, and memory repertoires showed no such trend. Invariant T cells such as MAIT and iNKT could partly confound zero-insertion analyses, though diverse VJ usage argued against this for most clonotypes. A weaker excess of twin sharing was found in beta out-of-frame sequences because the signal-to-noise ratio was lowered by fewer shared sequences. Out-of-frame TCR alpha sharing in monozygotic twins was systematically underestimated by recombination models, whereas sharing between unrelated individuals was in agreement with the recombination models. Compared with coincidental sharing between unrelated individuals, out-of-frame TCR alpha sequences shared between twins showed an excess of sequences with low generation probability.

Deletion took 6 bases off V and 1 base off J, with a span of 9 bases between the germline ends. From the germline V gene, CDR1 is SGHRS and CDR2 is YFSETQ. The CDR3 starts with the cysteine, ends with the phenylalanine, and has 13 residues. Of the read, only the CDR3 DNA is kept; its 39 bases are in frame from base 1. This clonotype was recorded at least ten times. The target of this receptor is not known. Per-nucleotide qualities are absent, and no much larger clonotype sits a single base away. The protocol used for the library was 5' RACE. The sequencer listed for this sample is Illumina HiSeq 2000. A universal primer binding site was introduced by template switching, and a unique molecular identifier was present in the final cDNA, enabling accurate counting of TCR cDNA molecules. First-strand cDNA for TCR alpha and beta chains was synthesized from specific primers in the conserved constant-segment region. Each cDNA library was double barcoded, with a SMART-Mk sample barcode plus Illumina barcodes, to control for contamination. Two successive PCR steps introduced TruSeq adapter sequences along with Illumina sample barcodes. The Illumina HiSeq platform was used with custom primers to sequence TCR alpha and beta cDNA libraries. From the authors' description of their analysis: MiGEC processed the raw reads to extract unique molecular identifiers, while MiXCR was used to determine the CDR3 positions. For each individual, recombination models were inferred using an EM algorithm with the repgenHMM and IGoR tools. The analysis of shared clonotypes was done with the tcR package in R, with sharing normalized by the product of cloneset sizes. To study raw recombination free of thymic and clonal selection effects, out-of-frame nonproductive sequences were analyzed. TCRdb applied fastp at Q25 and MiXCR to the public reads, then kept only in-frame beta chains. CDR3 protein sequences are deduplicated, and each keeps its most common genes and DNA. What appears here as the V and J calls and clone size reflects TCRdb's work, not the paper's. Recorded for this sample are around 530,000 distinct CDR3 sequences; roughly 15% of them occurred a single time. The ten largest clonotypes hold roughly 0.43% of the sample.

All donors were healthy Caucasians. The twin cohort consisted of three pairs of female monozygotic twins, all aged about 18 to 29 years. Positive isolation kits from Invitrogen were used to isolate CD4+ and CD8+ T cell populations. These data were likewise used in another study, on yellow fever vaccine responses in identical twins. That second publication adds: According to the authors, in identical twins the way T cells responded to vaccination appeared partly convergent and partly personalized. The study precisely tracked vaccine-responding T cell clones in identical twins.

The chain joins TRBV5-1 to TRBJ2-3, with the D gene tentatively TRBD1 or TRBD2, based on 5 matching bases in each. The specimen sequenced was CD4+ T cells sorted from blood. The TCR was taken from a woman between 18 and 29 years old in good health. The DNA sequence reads TGCGCCAGCAATCTGGGGGGCACAGATACGCAGTATTTT. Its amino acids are CASNLGGTDTQYF.